This is a list of T cell receptor beta chains from one sample in a study of cytomegalovirus exposure and HLA in healthy donors. Sequencing used immunoSEQ multiplex PCR; TCRdb keeps in-frame clones, though not all of them. The table lists 110,000 or so clones, 74% of them singletons. The material sequenced was PBMCs. The receptors come from a woman aged 40 to 49 in good health and CMV-seropositive. The CDR3 runs from the conserved cysteine through the conserved F or W. A D gene is named only where the DNA matches it firmly. Clone size, where shown, is once, few, many, or a class for clones that have expanded.

CASSGTGTLNTEAFF,TGTGCCAGTAGTGGAACAGGGACCTTGAACACTGAAGCTTTCTTT,TRBV19,TRBJ1-1,NA,once
CASSQDARGGYYEQYF,TGCGCCAGCAGCCAAGATGCACGCGGGGGGTACTACGAGCAGTACTTC,TRBV4-1,TRBJ2-7,TRBD2,NA
CASSREEAYEQYF,TGTGCCAGCAGTAGAGAAGAGGCCTACGAGCAGTACTTC,TRBV4-2,TRBJ2-7,NA,NA
CAWTGSNPGRFF,TGTGCCTGGACCGGCAGCAACCCAGGCCGGTTCTTC,TRBV30,TRBJ2-1,NA,NA
CASREGVRNTEAFF,TGTGCCAGCAGAGAGGGGGTTAGAAACACTGAAGCTTTCTTT,TRBV6-1,TRBJ1-1,NA,NA
CASRRREGADTQYF,TGCGCCAGCAGAAGGAGGGAAGGGGCAGATACGCAGTATTTT,TRBV5-1,TRBJ2-3,NA,NA
CASSSRGADTQYF,TGTGCCAGCAGCTCCCGCGGTGCAGATACGCAGTATTTT,TRBV7-2,TRBJ2-3,NA,NA
CASSSSGSIETQYF,TGCGCCAGCAGCTCAAGCGGGAGTATAGAGACCCAGTACTTC,TRBV5-1,TRBJ2-5,TRBD2,few
CASSTQGYYGYTF,TGTGCCAGCAGCACTCAGGGTTACTATGGCTACACCTTC,TRBV11-1,TRBJ1-2,NA,NA
CASSKETPRGYGYTF,TGTGCCAGCAGCAAAGAAACCCCCCGCGGCTATGGCTACACCTTC,TRBV21-1,TRBJ1-2,NA,NA
CASRNTCPSGSPSPTNEQFF,TGTGCCAGCAGGAACACCTGCCCTAGCGGGAGCCCATCTCCTACCAATGAGCAGTTCTTC,TRBV5-5,TRBJ2-1,TRBD2,NA
CASSVNRGPLNEQFF,TGTGCCAGCAGCGTCAACAGGGGGCCCCTCAATGAGCAGTTCTTC,TRBV9,TRBJ2-1,TRBD1,NA
CASSPQNKAGELFF,TGTGCCAGCAGCCCACAGAACAAGGCCGGGGAGCTGTTTTTT,TRBV7-2,TRBJ2-2,NA,few
CASSLDAGRPGYGYTF,TGTGCCAGCAGCTTGGATGCAGGCAGGCCCGGCTATGGCTACACCTTC,TRBV5-6,TRBJ1-2,NA,few
CSVGDRLNQPQHF,TGCAGCGTTGGAGACAGGCTCAATCAGCCCCAGCATTTT,TRBV29-1,TRBJ1-5,NA,few
CSSSLAGGSEAFF,TGTTCCAGCAGCTTAGCGGGGGGGAGTGAAGCTTTCTTT,TRBV7-9,TRBJ1-1,NA,NA
CSVRLAGYYEQYF,TGCAGCGTTAGACTAGCGGGGTACTACGAGCAGTACTTC,TRBV29-1,TRBJ2-7,TRBD2,NA
CASSQGLADRNEQFF,TGTGCCAGCAGCCAGGGACTAGCGGATCGCAATGAGCAGTTCTTC,TRBV5-8,TRBJ2-1,TRBD2,NA
CASSPGQGGGDEQYF,TGTGCCAGCAGCCCCGGACAGGGTGGCGGCGACGAGCAGTACTTC,TRBV7-6,TRBJ2-7,TRBD1,NA
CASSDVGAGVYNEQFF,TGTGCCAGCAGTGATGTTGGAGCGGGAGTATACAATGAGCAGTTCTTC,TRBV2,TRBJ2-1,TRBD2,NA
CASKREMGNQPQHF,TGTGCCAGCAAGAGGGAGATGGGGAATCAGCCCCAGCATTTT,TRBV2,TRBJ1-5,NA,few
CATRDRGGGNQPQHF,TGTGCCACCCGGGACAGGGGAGGAGGCAATCAGCCCCAGCATTTT,TRBV6-1,TRBJ1-5,TRBD1,NA
CASSLELGELFF,TGTGCCAGCAGCTTAGAACTCGGAGAACTGTTTTTT,TRBV11-2,TRBJ1-4,NA,NA
CASSRGLGGANEQFF,TGTGCCAGCAGCCGCGGACTAGGAGGGGCCAATGAGCAGTTCTTC,TRBV7-3,TRBJ2-1,TRBD2,NA
CASSQVPAGTQDGYTF,TGCGCCAGCAGCCAAGTTCCCGCCGGGACACAAGATGGCTACACCTTC,TRBV4-1,TRBJ1-2,NA,NA
CASSRTGGSIAPGELFF,TGTGCCAGCAGTCGGACAGGGGGCTCCATTGCACCCGGGGAGCTGTTTTTT,TRBV7-3,TRBJ2-2,TRBD1,NA
CASRTTRGANEKLFF,TGTGCCAGCAGGACCACCCGGGGAGCTAATGAAAAACTGTTTTTT,TRBV28,TRBJ1-4,NA,once
CASSIRPSGTGELFF,TGTGCCAGTAGTATCCGGCCGAGCGGGACCGGGGAGCTGTTTTTT,TRBV19,TRBJ2-2,NA,NA
CASSLVQGDNSPLHF,TGTGCCAGCAGCTTGGTACAGGGAGACAATTCACCCCTCCACTTT,TRBV5-6,TRBJ1-6,NA,few
CASSQEAGGTDTQYF,TGCGCCAGCAGCCAAGAAGCGGGGGGGACAGATACGCAGTATTTT,TRBV4-3,TRBJ2-3,TRBD2,NA
CASRPQQHNQPQHF,TGTGCCAGCAGGCCACAACAACATAATCAGCCCCAGCATTTT,TRBV6-6,TRBJ1-5,NA,NA
CASSMISYKHSTDTQYF,TGTGCCAGTAGTATGATTTCGTACAAACATAGCACAGATACGCAGTATTTT,TRBV19,TRBJ2-3,NA,once
CASSELAQPQHF,TGTGCCAGCAGCGAACTTGCACAGCCCCAGCATTTT,TRBV28,TRBJ1-5,NA,few
CASSFGGRSTEAFF,TGTGCCAGCAGTTTCGGGGGGCGAAGTACTGAAGCTTTCTTT,TRBV27,TRBJ1-1,NA,NA
CASGLAGQKWNEQFF,TGTGCCAGCGGGCTAGCGGGTCAAAAGTGGAATGAGCAGTTCTTC,TRBV6-5,TRBJ2-1,TRBD2,NA
CASSSRLAGEQYF,TGTGCCAGCAGCTCCCGGTTGGCGGGGGAGCAGTACTTC,TRBV7-2,TRBJ2-5,TRBD2,NA
CASSPGGGEAFF,TGTGCCAGTAGCCCTGGAGGGGGCGAAGCTTTCTTT,TRBV19,TRBJ1-1,TRBD1,NA
CASSPSGQGYDQPQHF,TGTGCCAGCTCACCTTCGGGACAGGGGTATGATCAGCCCCAGCATTTT,TRBV18,TRBJ1-5,TRBD1,once